This is a list of T cell receptor beta chains from one sample in a study of T-cell memory formation after mild COVID-19. TCRdb fed the 5' RACE reads into MiXCR, producing one record per CDR3 protein. Here the sample spans about half a million distinct CDR3 sequences, 15% to 20% being singletons. Sequenced material: PBMCs or a T cell subset sorted from them (not recorded which). Receptors were obtained from an adult woman who had mild COVID-19 (a few samples of this study predate the infection). Cell type and time point are not known. CDR3s include the opening cysteine and the closing phenylalanine or tryptophan. D genes are given only for firm matches. Clone size is stated in some rows and not others, as once, few, many or a class when expanded.

clone_size j_call v_call d_call cdr3_nt cdr3_aa
few TRBJ2-7 TRBV30 NA TGTGCCTGGAGTCGTCCTCCCGGCAACTACGAGCAGTACTTC CAWSRPPGNYEQYF
NA TRBJ1-2 TRBV5-6 TRBD1 TGTGCCAGCAGCTATTGGGACAGGGAACAGGGCTACACCTTC CASSYWDREQGYTF
few TRBJ1-1 TRBV9 TRBD1 TGTGCCAGCAGCCCGAGGCCAGGGGACAGGGTTAACACTGAAGCTTTCTTT CASSPRPGDRVNTEAFF
NA TRBJ2-2 TRBV3-1 TRBD1 TGTGCCAGCAGCCAAGATGCCGGGACAGGACTAACCGGGGAGCTGTTTTTT CASSQDAGTGLTGELFF
many TRBJ2-5 TRBV12-3/TRBV12-4 NA TGTGCCAGCAGCTTTGGGGGCGAAGAGACCCAGTACTTC CASSFGGEETQYF
few TRBJ2-1 TRBV30 TRBD2 TGTGCCTGGAGTGTACTCATGGTAGCGGGGGCCCCGGATGAGCAGTTCTTC CAWSVLMVAGAPDEQFF
NA TRBJ1-5 TRBV20-1 NA TGCAGTGCTAGGTGGCAGGGCAATCAGCCCCAGCATTTT CSARWQGNQPQHF
many TRBJ2-1 TRBV29-1 NA TGCAGCGTTGATGATGCGCAGAAAGGGGCCTACAATGAGCAGTTCTTC CSVDDAQKGAYNEQFF
many TRBJ2-7 TRBV12-3/TRBV12-4 TRBD2 TGTGCCAGCAGCCTAGCGGGAGGTTACGAGCAGTACTTC CASSLAGGYEQYF
few TRBJ2-7 TRBV7-9 NA TGTGCCAGCAGCATAAGCGGCGCATACGAGCAGTACTTC CASSISGAYEQYF
NA TRBJ2-7 TRBV10-3 NA TGTGCCATCAGTACTATCGGGGGCTCCTACGAGCAGTACTTC CAISTIGGSYEQYF
few TRBJ2-2 TRBV3-1 TRBD2 TGTGCCAGCAGCCCCCGGACTAGCGGGAGTTTCACCGGGGAGCTGTTTTTT CASSPRTSGSFTGELFF
NA TRBJ2-5 TRBV19 NA TGTGCCAGTCGACGGGGGGCCTCCCAAGAGACCCAGTACTTC CASRRGASQETQYF
NA TRBJ2-5 TRBV30 NA TGTGCCTGGAGTGGGGACTACCAAGAGACCCAGTACTTC CAWSGDYQETQYF
few TRBJ2-5 TRBV7-8 TRBD1 TGTGCCAGCAGCTTACGGGACAGGATGGAGACCCAGTACTTC CASSLRDRMETQYF
few TRBJ1-1 TRBV11-2 NA TGTGCCAGCAGCTTAGTCCTAGAGGGGGGACCGAACACTGAAGCTTTCTTT CASSLVLEGGPNTEAFF
NA TRBJ1-1 TRBV6-5 NA TGTGCCAGCAGTCAAACCCCATACAGGATTAACACTGAAGCTTTCTTT CASSQTPYRINTEAFF
few TRBJ1-2 TRBV5-1 NA TGCGCCAGCAGCCTGGACATTTCTTCCCCCTATGGCTACACCTTC CASSLDISSPYGYTF
few TRBJ1-1 TRBV20-1 NA TGCAGTGCTAGTGGGTGGGGTCGGGATAGCACTGAAGCTTTCTTT CSASGWGRDSTEAFF
NA TRBJ2-7 TRBV20-1 NA TGCAGTGCTAAGCGACCCACCGTTTCCTACGAGCAGTACTTC CSAKRPTVSYEQYF
few TRBJ1-6 TRBV6-1 TRBD1 TGTGCCAGCAGGGGACAGGGTGTGAATTCACCCCTCCACTTT CASRGQGVNSPLHF
NA TRBJ2-3 TRBV12-3/TRBV12-4 TRBD1 TGTGCCAGCAGACTAGACAGGGCGGATACGCAGTATTTT CASRLDRADTQYF
few TRBJ1-1 TRBV19 TRBD1 TGTGCCAGTAGTGGCAGGGGGCGGCCGCTTAACACTGAAGCTTTCTTT CASSGRGRPLNTEAFF
NA TRBJ2-7 TRBV19 TRBD1 TGTGCCAGCTCGGACGGGACAGCGAGCTCCTACGAGCAGTACTTC CASSDGTASSYEQYF
NA TRBJ1-2 TRBV20-1 NA TGCAGTGCAATCCAGGGAAACTATGGCTACACCTTC CSAIQGNYGYTF
NA TRBJ2-7 TRBV9 TRBD2 TGTGCCAGCAGCGCGGACCGTTTAGCGGGGGGCGACGAGCAGTACTTC CASSADRLAGGDEQYF
NA TRBJ2-2 TRBV19 NA TGTGCCAGTAGTATTCCCGGGAGAGACACCGGGGAGCTGTTTTTT CASSIPGRDTGELFF
few TRBJ1-2 TRBV12-3/TRBV12-4 NA TGTGCCAGCAGTTTACCAGCTAACTATGGCTACACCTTC CASSLPANYGYTF
NA TRBJ2-7 TRBV4-2 NA TGTGCCAGCAGCCCCGCGCGGGGCCTTACGACCTACGAGCAGTACTTC CASSPARGLTTYEQYF
NA TRBJ2-7 TRBV3-1 TRBD2 TGTGCCAGCAGCCAAGGGACTAGGAAAACCGAGCAGTACTTC CASSQGTRKTEQYF
few TRBJ1-1 TRBV18 NA TGTGCCAGCTCCCCCTTAGCGGGGTCGAACACTGAAGCTTTCTTT CASSPLAGSNTEAFF
few TRBJ2-7 TRBV18 NA TGTGCCAGCTCATCCAAAAGCTCCTACGAGCAGTACTTC CASSSKSSYEQYF
NA TRBJ1-4 TRBV21-1 NA TGTGCCAGCAGCAAAGGGCAGGGTGGGGAAAAACTGTTTTTT CASSKGQGGEKLFF
few TRBJ2-5 TRBV5-1 TRBD1 TGCGCCAGCAGCTTTGGGGGACAGGAGAAGACCCAGTACTTC CASSFGGQEKTQYF
few TRBJ2-1 TRBV15 TRBD2 TGTGCCACCAGCAAACAACTAGCGGGGGGGAATGAGCAGTTCTTC CATSKQLAGGNEQFF
NA TRBJ2-7 TRBV21-1 NA TGTGCCAGCAGCGAAGCCGGGACTGAAGACTCCTACGAGCAGTACTTC CASSEAGTEDSYEQYF
few TRBJ1-2 TRBV5-1 NA TGCGCCAGCAGTTTTAACAGGGATGGAGGCTACACCTTC CASSFNRDGGYTF
few TRBJ1-2 TRBV7-2 NA TGTGCCAGCAGCTTAGACGGCCTCGGGGGCTATGGCTACACCTTC CASSLDGLGGYGYTF
few TRBJ2-1 TRBV11-3 TRBD2 TGTGCCAGCAGCTTTCGACTAGCGGGAGTGAATGAGCAGTTCTTC CASSFRLAGVNEQFF
NA TRBJ2-5 TRBV29-1 NA TGCAGCGTTGGAACAGGGAGGGAGACCCAGTACTTC CSVGTGRETQYF
few TRBJ2-7 TRBV19 NA TGTGCCTGCAATCCGGGTCCTTCATCCTACGAGCAGTACTTC CACNPGPSSYEQYF
NA TRBJ2-7 TRBV12-3/TRBV12-4 TRBD1 TGTGCCAGCAGGGAATCAGGGGGCTCTTACGAGCAGTACTTC CASRESGGSYEQYF
NA TRBJ1-2 TRBV4-3 TRBD1 TGCGCCAGCAGCGACACAGGGGTAGGAGGCTACACCTTC CASSDTGVGGYTF
few TRBJ1-5 TRBV18 NA TGTGCCAGCTCGGTCTGGGAGGGTCAGCCCCAGCATTTT CASSVWEGQPQHF
NA TRBJ1-1 TRBV20-1 NA TGCAGTGCTAGAGAGACGAACACTGAAGCTTTCTTT CSARETNTEAFF
many TRBJ2-6 TRBV29-1 NA TGCAGCGTAAGGGGTGTATCAGGCTCTTGGGCCAACGTCCTGACTTTC CSVRGVSGSWANVLTF
NA TRBJ2-7 TRBV20-1 NA TGCAGTGCTAGCGGGAGCGGGTACGAGCAGTACTTC CSASGSGYEQYF